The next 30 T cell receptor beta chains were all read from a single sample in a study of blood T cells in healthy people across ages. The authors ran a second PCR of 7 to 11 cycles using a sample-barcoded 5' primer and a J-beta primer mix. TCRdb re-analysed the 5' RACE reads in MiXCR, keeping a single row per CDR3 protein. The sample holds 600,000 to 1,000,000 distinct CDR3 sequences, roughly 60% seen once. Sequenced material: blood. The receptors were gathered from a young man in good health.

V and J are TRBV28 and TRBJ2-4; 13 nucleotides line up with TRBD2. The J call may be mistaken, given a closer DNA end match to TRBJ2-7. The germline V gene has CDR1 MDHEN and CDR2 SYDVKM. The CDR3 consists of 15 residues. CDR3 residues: CASSSGLAGSNEQYF. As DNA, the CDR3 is TGTGCCAGCAGTTCGGGACTAGCGGGAAGTAACGAGCAGTACTTC.

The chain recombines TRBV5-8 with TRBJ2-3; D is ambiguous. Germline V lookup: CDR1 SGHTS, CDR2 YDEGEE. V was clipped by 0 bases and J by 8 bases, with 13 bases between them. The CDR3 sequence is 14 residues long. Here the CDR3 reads CASSLAPSASTQYF. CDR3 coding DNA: TGTGCCAGCAGCTTGGCCCCTTCTGCGAGTACGCAGTATTTT.

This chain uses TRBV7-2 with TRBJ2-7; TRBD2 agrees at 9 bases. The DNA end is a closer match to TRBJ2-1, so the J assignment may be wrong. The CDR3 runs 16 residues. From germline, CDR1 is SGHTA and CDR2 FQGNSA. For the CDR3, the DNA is TGTGCCAGCAGCCCGCTAGGCGGGAGGGCCAAGGGTGAGCAGTTCTTC. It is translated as CASSPLGGRAKGEQFF.

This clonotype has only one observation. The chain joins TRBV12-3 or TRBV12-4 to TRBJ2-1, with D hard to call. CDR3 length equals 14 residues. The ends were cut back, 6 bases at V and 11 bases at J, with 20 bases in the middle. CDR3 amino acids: CASSQDRRIIQQFF. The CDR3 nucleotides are TGTGCCAGCAGCCAAGACCGACGCATTATACAGCAGTTCTTC.

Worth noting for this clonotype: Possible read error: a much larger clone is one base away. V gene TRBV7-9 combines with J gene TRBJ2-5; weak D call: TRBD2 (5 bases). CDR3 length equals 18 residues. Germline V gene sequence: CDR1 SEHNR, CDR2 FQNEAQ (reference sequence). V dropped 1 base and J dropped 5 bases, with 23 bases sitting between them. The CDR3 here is CASSLGKGSELRRETQYF. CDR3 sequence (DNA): TGTGCCAGCAGCTTAGGGAAGGGATCCGAACTCAGGAGGGAGACCCAGTACTTC.

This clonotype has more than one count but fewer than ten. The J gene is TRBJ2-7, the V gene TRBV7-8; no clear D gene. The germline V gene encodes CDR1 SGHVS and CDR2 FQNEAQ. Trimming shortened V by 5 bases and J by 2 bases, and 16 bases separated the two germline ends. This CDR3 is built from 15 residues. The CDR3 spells CASSPPATGAYEQYF. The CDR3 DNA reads TGTGCCAGCAGCCCCCCAGCTACGGGCGCCTACGAGCAGTACTTC.

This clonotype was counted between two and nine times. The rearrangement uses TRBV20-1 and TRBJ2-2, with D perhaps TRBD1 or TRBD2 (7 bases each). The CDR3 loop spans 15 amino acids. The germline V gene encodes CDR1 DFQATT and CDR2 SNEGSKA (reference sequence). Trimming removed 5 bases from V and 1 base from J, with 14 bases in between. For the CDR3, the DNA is TGCAGTGCTCCAGGGGGGGGGTGGAACACCGGGGAGCTGTTTTTT. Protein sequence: CSAPGGGWNTGELFF.

The CDR3 loop is CASSLGYSTDTQYF. CDR3 coding DNA: TGTGCCAGCAGCTTAGGGTATAGCACAGATACGCAGTATTTT. The chain links TRBV7-6 to TRBJ2-3; D call uncertain. Germline V gives CDR1 SGHVS, CDR2 FNYEAQ. V was shortened by 1 base and J by 0 bases, with 5 bases between the two germline ends. There are 14 residues in the CDR3.

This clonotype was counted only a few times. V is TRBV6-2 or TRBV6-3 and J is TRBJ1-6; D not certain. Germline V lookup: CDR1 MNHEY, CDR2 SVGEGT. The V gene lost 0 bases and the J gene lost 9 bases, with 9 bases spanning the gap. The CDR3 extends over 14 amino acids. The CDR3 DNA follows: TGTGCCAGCAGTTACTCGATCTGGAGTTCACCCCTCCACTTT. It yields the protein CASSYSIWSSPLHF.

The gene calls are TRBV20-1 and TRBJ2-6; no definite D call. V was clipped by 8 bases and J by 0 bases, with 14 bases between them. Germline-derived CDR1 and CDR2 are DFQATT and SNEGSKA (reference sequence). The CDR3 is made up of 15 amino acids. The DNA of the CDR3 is TGCAGTACGACCCGGGCTCTCTCTGGGGCCAACGTCCTGACTTTC. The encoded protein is CSTTRALSGANVLTF.

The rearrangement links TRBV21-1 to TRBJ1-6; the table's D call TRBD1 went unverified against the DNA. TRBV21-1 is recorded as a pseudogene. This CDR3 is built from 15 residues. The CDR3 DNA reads TGTGCCAGCATGCAACCGGGAGAAAATAATTCACCCCTCCACTTT. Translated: CASMQPGENNSPLHF.

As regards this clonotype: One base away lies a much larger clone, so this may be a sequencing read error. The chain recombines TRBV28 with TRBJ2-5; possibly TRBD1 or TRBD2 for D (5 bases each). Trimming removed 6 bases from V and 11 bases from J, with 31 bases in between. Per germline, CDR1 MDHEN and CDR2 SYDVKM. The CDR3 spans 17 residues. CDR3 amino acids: CASSLPWGPWEYNEQYF. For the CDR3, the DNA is TGTGCCAGCAGCCTACCATGGGGCCCGTGGGAGTACAATGAGCAGTACTTC.

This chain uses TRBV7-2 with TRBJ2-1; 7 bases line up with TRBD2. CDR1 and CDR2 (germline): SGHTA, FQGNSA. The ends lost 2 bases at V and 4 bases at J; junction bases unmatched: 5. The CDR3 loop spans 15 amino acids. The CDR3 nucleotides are TGTGCCAGCAGCTTATCGTCTAGCGGATACAATGAGCAGTTCTTC. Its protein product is CASSLSSSGYNEQFF.

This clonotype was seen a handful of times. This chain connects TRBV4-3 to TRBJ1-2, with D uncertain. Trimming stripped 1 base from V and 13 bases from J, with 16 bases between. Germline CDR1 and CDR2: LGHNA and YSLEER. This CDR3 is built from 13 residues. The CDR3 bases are TGCGCCAGCAGCCAAGGCACAGCCGGAGGTTGCACCTTC. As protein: CASSQGTAGGCTF.

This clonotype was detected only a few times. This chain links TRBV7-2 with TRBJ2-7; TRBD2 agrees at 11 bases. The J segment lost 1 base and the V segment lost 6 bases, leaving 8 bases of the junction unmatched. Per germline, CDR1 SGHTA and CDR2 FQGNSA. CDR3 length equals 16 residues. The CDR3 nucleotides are TGTGCCAGCAGGAGAAGTGGGACTAGCGGATCCTACGAGCAGTACTTC. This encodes CASRRSGTSGSYEQYF.

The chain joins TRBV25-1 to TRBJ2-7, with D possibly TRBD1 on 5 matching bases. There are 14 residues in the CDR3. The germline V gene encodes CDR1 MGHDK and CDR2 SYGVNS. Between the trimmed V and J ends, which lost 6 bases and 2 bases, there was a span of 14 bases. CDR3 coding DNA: TGTGCCAGCAGCGCAGGGTCGGTTCCCTACGAGCAGTACTTC. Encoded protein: CASSAGSVPYEQYF.

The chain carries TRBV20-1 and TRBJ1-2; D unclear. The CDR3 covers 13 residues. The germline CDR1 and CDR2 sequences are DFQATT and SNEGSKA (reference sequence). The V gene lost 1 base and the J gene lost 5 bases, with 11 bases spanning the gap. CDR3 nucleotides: TGCAGTGCTAGAGCCTCAACCTCATATGGCTACACCTTC. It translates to CSARASTSYGYTF.

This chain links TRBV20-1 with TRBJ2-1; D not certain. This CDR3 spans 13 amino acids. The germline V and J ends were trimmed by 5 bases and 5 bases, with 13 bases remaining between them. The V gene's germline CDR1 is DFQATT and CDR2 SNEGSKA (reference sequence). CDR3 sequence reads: CSAPTVNDNEQFF. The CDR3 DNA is TGCAGTGCTCCCACGGTGAACGACAATGAGCAGTTCTTC.

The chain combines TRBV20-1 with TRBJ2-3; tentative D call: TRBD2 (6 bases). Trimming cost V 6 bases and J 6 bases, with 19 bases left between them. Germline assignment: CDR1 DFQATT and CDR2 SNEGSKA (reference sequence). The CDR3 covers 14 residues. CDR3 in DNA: TGCAGTGCCGTCCCTGGTAGCGGAGGGGATACGCAGTATTTT. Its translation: CSAVPGSGGDTQYF.

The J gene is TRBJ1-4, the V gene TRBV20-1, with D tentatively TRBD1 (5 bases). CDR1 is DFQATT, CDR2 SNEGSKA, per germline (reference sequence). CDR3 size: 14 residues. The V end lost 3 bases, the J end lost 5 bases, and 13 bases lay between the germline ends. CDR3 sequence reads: CSASGDSGNEKLFF. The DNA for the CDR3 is TGCAGTGCTAGTGGTGACAGTGGGAATGAAAAACTGTTTTTT.

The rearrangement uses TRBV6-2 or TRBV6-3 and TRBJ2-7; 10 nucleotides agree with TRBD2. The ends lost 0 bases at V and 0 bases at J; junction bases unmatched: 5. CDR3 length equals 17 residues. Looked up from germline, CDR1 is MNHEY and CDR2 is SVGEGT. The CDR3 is CASSYSRTSGFSYEQYF. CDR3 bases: TGTGCCAGCAGTTACTCGCGGACTAGCGGATTCTCCTACGAGCAGTACTTC.

The CDR3 loop reads CSVRRDGISYEQYF. As DNA, the CDR3 is TGCAGCGTCCGCCGGGACGGTATCTCCTACGAGCAGTACTTC. The chain couples TRBV29-1 to TRBJ2-5; tentatively, D is TRBD1 or TRBD2 (5 bases each). The J call is doubtful: the DNA matches TRBJ2-7 better. The CDR3 runs 14 residues. CDR1 is SQVTM and CDR2 is ANQGSEA in the germline V gene.

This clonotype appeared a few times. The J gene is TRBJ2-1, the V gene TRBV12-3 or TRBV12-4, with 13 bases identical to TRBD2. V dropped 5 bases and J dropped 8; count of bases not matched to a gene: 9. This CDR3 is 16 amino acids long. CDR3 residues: CASSTNGLAGEDEQFF. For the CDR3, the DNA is TGTGCCAGCAGTACTAACGGACTAGCGGGGGAGGATGAGCAGTTCTTC.

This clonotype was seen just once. The CDR3 region has the DNA TGTGCCAGCAGCTTAGCCCCCCAGCCAGGGGATACGCAGTATTTT. Its protein is CASSLAPQPGDTQYF. V gene TRBV7-9 combines with J gene TRBJ2-3; weak D call: TRBD1 (5 bases). Between the trimmed V and J ends, which lost 0 bases and 6 bases, there was a span of 13 bases. Germline loops: CDR1 SEHNR, CDR2 FQNEAQ (reference sequence). CDR3 size: 15 residues.

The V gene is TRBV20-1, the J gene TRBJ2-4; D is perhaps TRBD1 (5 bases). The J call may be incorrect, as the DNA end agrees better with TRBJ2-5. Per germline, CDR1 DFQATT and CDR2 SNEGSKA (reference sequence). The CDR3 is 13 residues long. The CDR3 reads CSADRQLAVTQYF. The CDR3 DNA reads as TGCAGTGCTGATCGACAGCTTGCAGTGACCCAGTACTTC.

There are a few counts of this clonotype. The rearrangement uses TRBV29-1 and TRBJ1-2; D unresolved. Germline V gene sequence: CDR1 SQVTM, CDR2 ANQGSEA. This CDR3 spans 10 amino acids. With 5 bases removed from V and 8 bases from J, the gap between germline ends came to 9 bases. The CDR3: CSVSGRGYTF. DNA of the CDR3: TGCAGCGTTAGCGGTCGCGGCTACACCTTC. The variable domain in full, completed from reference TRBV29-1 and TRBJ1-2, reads SAVISQKPSRDICQRGTSLTIQCQVDSQVTMMFWYRQQPGQSLTLIATANQGSEATYESGFVIDKFPISRPNLTFSTLTVSNMSPEDSSIYLCSVSGRGYTFGSGTRLTVV.

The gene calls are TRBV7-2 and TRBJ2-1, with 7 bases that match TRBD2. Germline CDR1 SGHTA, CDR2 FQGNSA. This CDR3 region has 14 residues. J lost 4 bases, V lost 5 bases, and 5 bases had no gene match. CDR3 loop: CASSRAGRYNEQFF. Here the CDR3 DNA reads TGTGCCAGCAGCAGAGCGGGGAGATACAATGAGCAGTTCTTC.

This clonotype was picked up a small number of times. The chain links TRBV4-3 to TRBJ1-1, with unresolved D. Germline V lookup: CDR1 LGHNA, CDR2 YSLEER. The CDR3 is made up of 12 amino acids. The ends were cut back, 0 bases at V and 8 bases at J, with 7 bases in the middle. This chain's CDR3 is CASSQDWKEAFF. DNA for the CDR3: TGCGCCAGCAGCCAAGATTGGAAAGAAGCTTTCTTT.

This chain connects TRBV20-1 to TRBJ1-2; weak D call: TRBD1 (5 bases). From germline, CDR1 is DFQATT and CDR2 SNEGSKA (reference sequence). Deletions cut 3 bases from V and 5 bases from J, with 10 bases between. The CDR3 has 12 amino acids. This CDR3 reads CSARTELYGYTF. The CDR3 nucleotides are TGCAGTGCTAGGACAGAGCTTTATGGCTACACCTTC.

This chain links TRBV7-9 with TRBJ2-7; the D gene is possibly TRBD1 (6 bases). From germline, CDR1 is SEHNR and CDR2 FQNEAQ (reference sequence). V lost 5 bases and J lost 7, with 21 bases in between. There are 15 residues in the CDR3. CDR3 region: CASSPLTGRLSEQYF. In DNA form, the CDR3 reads TGTGCCAGCAGCCCCCTGACAGGCCGCCTGAGTGAGCAGTACTTC.